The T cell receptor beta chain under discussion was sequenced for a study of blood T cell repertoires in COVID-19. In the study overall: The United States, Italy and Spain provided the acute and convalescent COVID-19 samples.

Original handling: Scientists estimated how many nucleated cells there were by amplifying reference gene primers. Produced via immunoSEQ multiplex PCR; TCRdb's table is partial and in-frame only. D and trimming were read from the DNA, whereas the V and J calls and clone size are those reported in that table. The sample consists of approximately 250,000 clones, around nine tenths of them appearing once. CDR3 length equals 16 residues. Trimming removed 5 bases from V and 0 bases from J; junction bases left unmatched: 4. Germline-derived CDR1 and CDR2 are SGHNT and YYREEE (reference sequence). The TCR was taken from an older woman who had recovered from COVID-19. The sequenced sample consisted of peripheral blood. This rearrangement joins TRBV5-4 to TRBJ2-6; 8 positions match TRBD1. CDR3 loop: CASRRDRSSGANVLTF. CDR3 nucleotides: TGTGCCAGCAGGAGGGACAGGAGCTCTGGGGCCAACGTCCTGACTTTC.